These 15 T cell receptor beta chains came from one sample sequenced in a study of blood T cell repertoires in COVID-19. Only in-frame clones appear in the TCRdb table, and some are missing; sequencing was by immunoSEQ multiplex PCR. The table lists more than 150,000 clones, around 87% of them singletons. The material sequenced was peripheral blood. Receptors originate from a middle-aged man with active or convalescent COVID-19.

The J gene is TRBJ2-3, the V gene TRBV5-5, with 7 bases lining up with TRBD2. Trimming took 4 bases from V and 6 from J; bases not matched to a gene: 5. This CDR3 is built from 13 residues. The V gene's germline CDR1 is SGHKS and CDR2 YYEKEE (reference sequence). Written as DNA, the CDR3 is TGTGCCAGCAGCCCCTGGGAGGGGGATACGCAGTATTTT. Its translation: CASSPWEGDTQYF.

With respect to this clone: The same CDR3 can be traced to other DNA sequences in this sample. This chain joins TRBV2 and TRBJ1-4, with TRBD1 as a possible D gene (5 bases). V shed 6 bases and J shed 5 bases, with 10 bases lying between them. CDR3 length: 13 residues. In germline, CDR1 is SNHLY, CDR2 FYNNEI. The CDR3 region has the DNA TGTGCCAGCAGAGACAGAGAGAATGAAAAACTGTTTTTT. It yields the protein CASRDRENEKLFF.

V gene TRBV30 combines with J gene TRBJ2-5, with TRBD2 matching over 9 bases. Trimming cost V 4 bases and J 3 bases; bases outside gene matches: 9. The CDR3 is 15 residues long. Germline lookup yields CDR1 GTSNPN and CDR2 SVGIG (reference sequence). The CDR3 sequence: CAWTTTGTSKETQYF. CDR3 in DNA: TGTGCCTGGACAACGACCGGGACTAGCAAAGAGACCCAGTACTTC.

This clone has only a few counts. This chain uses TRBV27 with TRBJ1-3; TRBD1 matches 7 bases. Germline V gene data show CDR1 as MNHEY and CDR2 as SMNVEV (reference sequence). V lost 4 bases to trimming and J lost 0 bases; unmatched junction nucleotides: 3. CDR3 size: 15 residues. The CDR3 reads CASSYRGRSGNTIYF. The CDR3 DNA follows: TGTGCCAGCAGTTACAGGGGTCGCTCTGGAAACACCATATATTTT.

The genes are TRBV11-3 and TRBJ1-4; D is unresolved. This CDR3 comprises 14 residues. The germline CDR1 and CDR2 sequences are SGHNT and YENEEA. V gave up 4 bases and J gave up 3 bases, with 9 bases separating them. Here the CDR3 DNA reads TGTGCCAGCAGCTCCCTTCAGGCTAATGAAAAACTGTTTTTT. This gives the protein CASSSLQANEKLFF.

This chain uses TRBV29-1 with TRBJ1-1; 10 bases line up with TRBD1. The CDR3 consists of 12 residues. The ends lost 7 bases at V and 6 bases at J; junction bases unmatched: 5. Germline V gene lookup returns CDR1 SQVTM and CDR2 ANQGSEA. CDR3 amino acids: CSAGQGGPEAFF. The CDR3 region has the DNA TGCAGCGCCGGACAGGGGGGGCCTGAAGCTTTCTTT.

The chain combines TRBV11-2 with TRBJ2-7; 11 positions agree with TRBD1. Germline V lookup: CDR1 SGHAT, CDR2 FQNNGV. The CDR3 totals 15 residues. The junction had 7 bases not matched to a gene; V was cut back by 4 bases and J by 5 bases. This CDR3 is CASSSWTGGQNEQYF. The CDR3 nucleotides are TGTGCCAGCAGCTCCTGGACAGGGGGCCAAAACGAGCAGTACTTC.

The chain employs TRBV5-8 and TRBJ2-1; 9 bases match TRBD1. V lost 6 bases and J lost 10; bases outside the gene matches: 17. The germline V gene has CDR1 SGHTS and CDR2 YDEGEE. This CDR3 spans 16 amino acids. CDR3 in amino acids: CASKPRWRQGVGEQFF. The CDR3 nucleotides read TGTGCCAGCAAACCAAGGTGGAGACAGGGGGTCGGGGAGCAGTTCTTC.

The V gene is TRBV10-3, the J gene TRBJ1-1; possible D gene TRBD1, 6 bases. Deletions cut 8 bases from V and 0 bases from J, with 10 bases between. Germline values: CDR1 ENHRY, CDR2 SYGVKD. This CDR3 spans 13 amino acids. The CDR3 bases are TGTGCCATCTCGCGGACAGTGAACACTGAAGCTTTCTTT. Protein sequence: CAISRTVNTEAFF.

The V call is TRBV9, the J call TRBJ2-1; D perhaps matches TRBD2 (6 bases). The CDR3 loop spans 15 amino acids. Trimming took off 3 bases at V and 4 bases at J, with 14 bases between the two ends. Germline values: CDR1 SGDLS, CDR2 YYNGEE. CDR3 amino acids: CASSATGGVYNEQFF. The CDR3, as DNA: TGTGCCAGCAGCGCCACCGGCGGGGTGTACAATGAGCAGTTCTTC.

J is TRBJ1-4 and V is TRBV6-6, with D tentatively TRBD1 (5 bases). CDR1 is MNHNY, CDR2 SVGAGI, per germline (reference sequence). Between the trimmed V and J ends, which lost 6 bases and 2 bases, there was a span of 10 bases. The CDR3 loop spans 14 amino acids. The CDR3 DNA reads TGTGCCAGCAGCCGGGGGGGGACTAATGAAAAACTGTTTTTT. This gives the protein CASSRGGTNEKLFF.

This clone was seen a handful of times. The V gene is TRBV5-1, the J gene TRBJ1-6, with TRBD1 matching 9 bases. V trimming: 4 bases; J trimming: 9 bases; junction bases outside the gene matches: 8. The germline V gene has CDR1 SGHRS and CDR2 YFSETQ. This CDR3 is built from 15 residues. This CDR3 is CASSPPGQGGSPLHF. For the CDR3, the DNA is TGCGCCAGCAGCCCCCCGGGACAGGGCGGTTCACCCCTCCACTTT.

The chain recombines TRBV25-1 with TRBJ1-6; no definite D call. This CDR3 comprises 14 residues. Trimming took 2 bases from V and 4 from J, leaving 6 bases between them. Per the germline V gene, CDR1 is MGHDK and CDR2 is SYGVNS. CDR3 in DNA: TGTGCCAGCAGTGAAACGGTTTATAATTCACCCCTCCACTTT. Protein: CASSETVYNSPLHF.

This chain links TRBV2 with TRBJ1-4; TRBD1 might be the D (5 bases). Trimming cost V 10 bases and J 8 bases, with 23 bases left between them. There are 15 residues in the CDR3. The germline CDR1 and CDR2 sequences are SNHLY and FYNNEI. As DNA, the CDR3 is TGTGCCACCACCGACATGAGTTTCAGGGTCGAAAAACTGTTTTTT. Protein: CATTDMSFRVEKLFF.

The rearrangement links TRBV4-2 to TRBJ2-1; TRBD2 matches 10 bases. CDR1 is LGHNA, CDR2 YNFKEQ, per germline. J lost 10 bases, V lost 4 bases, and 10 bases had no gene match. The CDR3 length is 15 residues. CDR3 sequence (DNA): TGTGCCAGCAGCCCCCGGAGCGGGGGGGCCGGGGAGCAGTTCTTC. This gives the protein CASSPRSGGAGEQFF.